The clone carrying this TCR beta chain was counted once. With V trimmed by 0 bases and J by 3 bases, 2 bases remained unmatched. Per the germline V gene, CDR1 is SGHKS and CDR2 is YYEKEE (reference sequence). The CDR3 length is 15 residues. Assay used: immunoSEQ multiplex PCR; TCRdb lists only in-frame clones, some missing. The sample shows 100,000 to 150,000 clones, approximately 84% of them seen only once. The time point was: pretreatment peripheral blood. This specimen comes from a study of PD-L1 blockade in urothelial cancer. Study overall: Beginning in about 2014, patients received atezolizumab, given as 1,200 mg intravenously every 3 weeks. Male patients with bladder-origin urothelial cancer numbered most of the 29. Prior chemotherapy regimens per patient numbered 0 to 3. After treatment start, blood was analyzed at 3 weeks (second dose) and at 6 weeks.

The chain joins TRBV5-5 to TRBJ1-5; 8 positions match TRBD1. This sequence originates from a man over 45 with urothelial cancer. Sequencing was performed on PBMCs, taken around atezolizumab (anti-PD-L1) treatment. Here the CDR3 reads CASSLVGQDNQPQHF. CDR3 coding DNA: TGTGCCAGCAGCTTGGTGGGACAGGACAATCAGCCCCAGCATTTT.